This is a list of T cell receptor beta chains from one sample in a study of blood T cell repertoires in COVID-19. Repertoires were generated with immunoSEQ multiplex PCR, while TCRdb's copy carries only in-frame clones and drops some. The sample includes 70,000 to 90,000 clones, approximately 79% of them seen just once. Material: peripheral blood. These receptors originate from a man between 70 and 80 years old with acute or convalescent COVID-19. Each CDR3 is given with its conserved first and last residue. D genes are given only for firm matches. Not every row has a clone size; where given, it reads once, few, many or a size class.

TRBJ2-5 TRBV6-5 . . TGTGCCAGCAGTTACTCGATCCAAGAGGAGACCCAGTACTTC CASSYSIQEETQYF
TRBJ1-6 TRBV19 . TRBD1 TGTGCCAGTAGTATACCGGGACAGGGACAGGAACCCCTCCACTTT CASSIPGQGQEPLHF
TRBJ2-7 TRBV2 . TRBD2 TGTGCCAGCAGCGAGATCCCGGGACTAGTCAGGGAGCAGTACTTC CASSEIPGLVREQYF
TRBJ1-1 TRBV3-1/TRBV3-2 few . TGTGCAGCTGGGAACACTGAAGCTTTCTTT CAAGNTEAFF
TRBJ2-4 TRBV7-2 . . TGTGCCAGCAGGGGGAGGGGGTCACAAAAAAACATTCAGTACTTC CASRGRGSQKNIQYF
TRBJ1-4 TRBV5-1 . TRBD1 TGCGCCAGCAGCCCGACAGGGAGAAGTGAAAAACTGTTTTTT CASSPTGRSEKLFF
TRBJ1-1 TRBV19 . TRBD1 TGTGCCAGTAGTATAGTGGACAGGGAAGAAGCTTTCTTT CASSIVDREEAFF
TRBJ1-2 TRBV6-5 . . TGTGCCAGCAGGCCGGGACATGGTACCTTCTATGGCTACACCTTC CASRPGHGTFYGYTF
TRBJ1-1 TRBV14 . . TGTGCCAGCAGCCAAGATGGGGGACAAGGGGACACTGAAGCTTTCTTT CASSQDGGQGDTEAFF
TRBJ2-3 TRBV7-9 . . TGTGCCAGCAGCTTAGTTAGTAGGGGGTGGAACTCAGATACGCAGTATTTT CASSLVSRGWNSDTQYF
TRBJ1-4 TRBV7-2 . . TGTGCCAGCAGCCCGAACGGGACACCGAATGAAAAACTGTTTTTT CASSPNGTPNEKLFF
TRBJ1-1 TRBV28 few . TGTGCCAGCAGTTTCCTCGGGACACTCATGAACACTGAAGCTTTCTTT CASSFLGTLMNTEAFF
TRBJ1-1 TRBV4-1 . TRBD1 TGCGCCAGCAGCCAAGAGGGACAGGGGGGAAACACTGAAGCTTTCTTT CASSQEGQGGNTEAFF
TRBJ1-2 TRBV6-5 . . TGTGCCAGCAGTTACTCGAGTAGCGCTAATGGCTACACCTTC CASSYSSSANGYTF
TRBJ2-5 TRBV5-6 . . TGTGCCAGCAGCTTCGGTGTAGCCGAGACCCAGTACTTC CASSFGVAETQYF
TRBJ1-3 TRBV2 . TRBD1 TGTGCCAGCAGTGCCCGGACAGGGAATGGAAACACCATATATTTT CASSARTGNGNTIYF
TRBJ1-3 TRBV7-9 . . TGTGCCAGCAGCCAAGGGCCTCAGGGCCCTGGAAACACCATATATTTT CASSQGPQGPGNTIYF
TRBJ2-3 TRBV5-4 . TRBD2 TGTGCCAGCAGCCCCCCTAGCGGGGGCCGGGATACGCAGTATTTT CASSPPSGGRDTQYF
TRBJ1-1 TRBV2 . . TGTGCCAGCGGGGGCGATTATAACACTGAAGCTTTCTTT CASGGDYNTEAFF
TRBJ1-1 TRBV6-5 . . TGTGCCAGCAGTAAAATTCAGAACACTGAAGCTTTCTTT CASSKIQNTEAFF
TRBJ1-6 TRBV1 . . TGCACCAGCAGCCAAGTAACAGTAAAGAATTCACCCCTCCACTTT CTSSQVTVKNSPLHF
TRBJ2-7 TRBV9 few TRBD1 TGTGCCAGCAGCGTAGAACAGGGGTCTACCTACGAGCAGTACTTC CASSVEQGSTYEQYF
TRBJ2-7 TRBV6-6 . . TGTGCCAGCAGTTATTGGGGGGACGAGCAGTACTTC CASSYWGDEQYF
TRBJ2-5 TRBV5-1 . TRBD1 TGCGCCAGCAGCCTGGGGGACAGATATCAAACCCAGTACTTC CASSLGDRYQTQYF
TRBJ1-6 TRBV6-1 . TRBD1 TGTGCCAGCAGTGAAGTGGGACAGGGGTACTCACCCCTCCACTTT CASSEVGQGYSPLHF
TRBJ2-1 TRBV6-4 . TRBD1 TGTGCCAGCAGTGCCGAACAGGGGTTTGAGCAGTTCTTC CASSAEQGFEQFF
TRBJ2-1 TRBV7-2 . . TGTGCCAGCAGGGGAGACCCCTCCTACAATGAGCAGTTCTTC CASRGDPSYNEQFF
TRBJ2-1 TRBV2 . TRBD2 TGTGCCAGCAGTGATGACCTAGCGGGGAATAGCCGAAGGGGTGAGCAGTTCTTC CASSDDLAGNSRRGEQFF
TRBJ1-2 TRBV5-1 . . TGCGCCAGCAGCTTAGGATGGCAGGGAAGCTACACCTTC CASSLGWQGSYTF
TRBJ2-1 TRBV19 . TRBD1 TGTGCCAGTAGTATATGGTCCCGAGGGGGCGGCCACAATGAGCAGTTCTTC CASSIWSRGGGHNEQFF
TRBJ1-6 TRBV9 . . TGTGCCAGCAGCTCTCGGACAACCGATTCACCCCTCCACTTT CASSSRTTDSPLHF
TRBJ1-2 TRBV2 . TRBD1 TGTGCCAGCAATACAGGGGGCAATGGCTACACCTTC CASNTGGNGYTF
TRBJ2-3 TRBV5-6 once TRBD2 TGTGCCAGCAGCGGGCTAGCGGTCACAGATACGCAGTATTTT CASSGLAVTDTQYF
TRBJ1-5 TRBV4-1 . . TGCGCCAGCAGCCAAGGGGCCGTTAGCAATCAGCCCCAGCATTTT CASSQGAVSNQPQHF
TRBJ2-2 TRBV3-1/TRBV3-2 . . TGTGCCAGCAGCCCCCTGACAGGGAACACCGGGGAGCTGTTTTTT CASSPLTGNTGELFF
TRBJ2-1 TRBV7-8 . TRBD2 TGTGCCAGCAGCCCCCCCCTGGGGCAGACTAGCGGGACTTACAATGAGCAGTTCTTC CASSPPLGQTSGTYNEQFF
TRBJ1-6 TRBV12-3/TRBV12-4 . . TGTGCCAGCAGTCTCAGGGATAATTCACCCCTCCACTTT CASSLRDNSPLHF
TRBJ2-3 TRBV19 . TRBD2 TGTGCCAGTTCTAGCGGGGCTAGCACAGATACGCAGTATTTT CASSSGASTDTQYF
TRBJ1-5 TRBV19 . . TGTGCCAGTACCAGGGGCTATAATCAGCCCCAGCATTTT CASTRGYNQPQHF
TRBJ1-4 TRBV5-1 . TRBD1 TGCGCCAGCAGCAAGGACAGGGGGCGGAATGAAAAACTGTTTTTT CASSKDRGRNEKLFF
TRBJ1-2 TRBV7-9 . . TGTGCCAGCAGCCTTCCAGACTATGGCTACACCTTC CASSLPDYGYTF
TRBJ1-1 TRBV28 . . TGTGCCAGCAGTTTGGTACAGTCGAACACTGAAGCTTTCTTT CASSLVQSNTEAFF